The rows below give T cell receptor beta chains drawn from one sample of a study of T cell responses to AZD1222 COVID-19 vaccine. The repertoire was sequenced with immunoSEQ multiplex PCR; TCRdb's copy has only in-frame clones and lacks some. Here the sample spans about 100,000 clones, 80% to 90% being singletons. Sequencing was performed on peripheral blood, taken on day 0 of MenACWY control vaccination. Receptors originate from an adult in good health. The CDR3 runs from the conserved cysteine through the conserved F or W. D genes are given only for firm matches. Where a row states a size, it is once, few, many or the class of an expanded clone; other rows omit it.

14,once,TRBD1,TRBJ1-2,TRBV5-1,TGCGCCAGCAGGGGGACAGGGGACGACTATGGCTACACCTTC,CASRGTGDDYGYTF
14,NA,NA,TRBJ2-7,TRBV6-5,TGTGCCAGCAGTTACGGGGACCTCACCTACGAGCAGTACTTC,CASSYGDLTYEQYF
15,NA,NA,TRBJ2-2,TRBV5-4,TGTGCCAGCAGCAGTAACACAGTCCTGCCCGGGGAGCTGTTTTTT,CASSSNTVLPGELFF
14,NA,NA,TRBJ1-2,TRBV6-1,TGTGCCAGCAGTGAACTGGTTGCCAACTATGGCTACACCTTC,CASSELVANYGYTF
15,NA,NA,TRBJ2-7,TRBV5-1,TGCGCCAGCAGCTTTTTGGGAGACCATTATTACGAGCAGTACTTC,CASSFLGDHYYEQYF
14,NA,NA,TRBJ2-7,TRBV2,TGTGCCAGCAGTGAAGGGGATAGCTCCTACGAGCAGTACTTC,CASSEGDSSYEQYF
16,few,NA,TRBJ1-5,TRBV28,TGTGCCAGCAGCCATACGCGGGGGCGGTGGGGTCAGCCCCAGCATTTT,CASSHTRGRWGQPQHF
16,NA,NA,TRBJ2-1,TRBV5-4,TGTGCCAGCAGCTTGCCTCTTACTAGGAAGCGGAATGAGCAGTTCTTC,CASSLPLTRKRNEQFF
12,NA,NA,TRBJ2-7,TRBV6-6,TGTGCCAGCAGCCAACCCCCCCTTGAGCAGTACTTC,CASSQPPLEQYF
16,few,NA,TRBJ1-5,TRBV24-1,TGTGCCACCAGTGATTCCGGGAAAGGACGGGATCAGCCCCAGCATTTT,CATSDSGKGRDQPQHF
14,once,NA,TRBJ2-1,TRBV7-2,TGTGCCAGCAGCTTACGGCCATCAGAGAATGAGCAGTTCTTC,CASSLRPSENEQFF